This T cell receptor (beta chain) was identified during a study of T cell responses to AZD1222 COVID-19 vaccine. The data were produced by immunoSEQ multiplex PCR, yet TCRdb's version contains in-frame clones alone and is incomplete. The data show approximately 190,000 clones, with approximately 91% seen just once and roughly 0.99% held by the top ten. General study points: Across spike, vaccine-associated CD4 TCRs were found, dominant at 160-218 and 743-854. Baseline serostatus was positive in only a handful of AZD1222 recipients. Spike-specific TCR breadth and depth rose after two AZD1222 doses. Donor demographics were predominantly white British with a female majority; clonal diversity may be underestimated.

The V gene lost 0 bases and the J gene lost 10 bases, with 14 bases spanning the gap. The CDR3 contains 15 residues. Germline assignment: CDR1 SGHRS and CDR2 YFSETQ. This clone was found once. No antigen is known for it. Sequences were derived from peripheral blood, sampled on day 0 of AZD1222 vaccination. The receptor comes from an adult in good health. This rearrangement joins TRBV5-1 to TRBJ1-6, with D maybe TRBD1 (5 bases). The CDR3 is CASSLEGREQSPLHF. The DNA for the CDR3 is TGCGCCAGCAGCTTGGAGGGCAGGGAGCAGTCACCCCTCCACTTT.